Below are 25 T cell receptor beta chains sequenced from a single sample in a study of blood T cell repertoires in COVID-19. Data came from immunoSEQ multiplex PCR; TCRdb stores just in-frame clones and leaves some out. The table lists tens of thousands of clones, 70% to 90% of them singletons. Material for sequencing was peripheral blood. The receptors come from a human donor with active COVID-19. The donor label of this sample is uncertain.

The chain employs TRBV3-1 (or the pseudogene TRBV3-2) and TRBJ2-5; 7 positions match TRBD2. Per germline, CDR1 LGHDT and CDR2 YNNKEL (reference sequence). This CDR3 has 14 residues. V gave up 2 bases and J gave up 5 bases; unmatched junction bases: 5. CDR3 loop: CASSQSVGGETQYF. CDR3 DNA: TGTGCCAGCAGCCAAAGCGTCGGGGGGGAGACCCAGTACTTC.

V is TRBV10-1 and J is TRBJ2-1; D is unresolved. The CDR3 covers 17 residues. The germline V gene has CDR1 WNHNN and CDR2 SYGVQD (reference sequence). Trimming took off 0 bases at V and 4 bases at J, with 16 bases between the two ends. The CDR3, as DNA: TGCGCCAGCAGTGAGTCGACTCGACGCAGTAGGTACAATGAGCAGTTCTTC. This translates into CASSESTRRSRYNEQFF.

The chain carries TRBV14 and TRBJ1-1, with D tentatively TRBD1 (5 bases). The CDR3 extends over 16 amino acids. V was clipped by 3 bases and J by 2 bases, with 16 bases between them. CDR1 SGHDN and CDR2 FVKESK come from the germline V gene. Here the CDR3 reads CASSQEGEGPNTEAFF. The CDR3 DNA follows: TGTGCCAGCAGCCAGGAGGGAGAGGGGCCTAACACTGAAGCTTTCTTT.

The V gene is TRBV4-1, the J gene TRBJ1-2, with D possibly matching TRBD1 (6 bases). Trimming shortened V by 4 bases and J by 6 bases, and 18 bases separated the two germline ends. There are 15 residues in the CDR3. Germline CDR1 MGHRA, CDR2 YSYEKL. This CDR3 reads CASSPNEGVPDGYTF. The CDR3 nucleotides are TGCGCCAGCAGCCCGAACGAGGGGGTGCCTGATGGCTACACCTTC.

CDR3 sequence (DNA): TGTGCCAGCAGCTCGAGCGGGGCCCAAGAGACCCAGTACTTC. Its translation: CASSSSGAQETQYF. This chain uses TRBV7-2 with TRBJ2-5; 7 bases align to TRBD2. The germline gives CDR1 SGHTA, CDR2 FQGNSA. CDR3 length: 14 residues. V trimming: 4 bases; J trimming: 1 base; junction bases outside the gene matches: 3.

The count of this clone is one. The chain joins TRBV6-5 to TRBJ2-7; possibly TRBD1 for D (5 bases). The CDR3 length is 11 residues. V lost 7 bases, J lost 4 bases, and 8 bases lay in between. Germline values: CDR1 MNHEY, CDR2 SVGAGI. CDR3 residues: CASNGAYEQYF. In DNA, the CDR3 is TGTGCCAGCAATGGGGCTTACGAGCAGTACTTC.

The chain combines TRBV28 with TRBJ1-6; D ambiguous. The CDR3 has 15 amino acids. Trimming shortened V by 2 bases and J by 4 bases, and 9 bases separated the two germline ends. Germline V gene sequence: CDR1 MDHEN, CDR2 SYDVKM. For the CDR3, the DNA is TGTGCCAGCAGTTTAAGGAGTACTTATAATTCACCCCTCCACTTT. It translates to CASSLRSTYNSPLHF. Supplemented by reference TRBV28 and TRBJ1-6, the full variable domain reads DVKVTQSSRYLVKRTGEKVFLECVQDMDHENMFWYRQDPGLGLRLIYFSYDVKMKEKGDIPEGYSVSREKKERFSLILESASTNQTSMYLCASSLRSTYNSPLHFGNGTRLTVT.

This clone has just one count. This chain links TRBV7-2 with TRBJ2-5; D is undetermined. Trimming stripped 5 bases from V and 4 bases from J, with 8 bases between. Germline V gives CDR1 SGHTA, CDR2 FQGNSA. The CDR3 loop spans 12 amino acids. DNA of the CDR3: TGTGCCAGCAGCCCAACGGGAGAGACCCAGTACTTC. Encoded protein: CASSPTGETQYF.

The chain employs TRBV6-2 or TRBV6-3 and TRBJ2-1, with D perhaps TRBD1 (5 bases). The V end was cut by 4 bases, the J end by 8 bases, with 12 bases between. Germline V gene sequence: CDR1 MNHEY, CDR2 SVGEGT. The CDR3 is 13 residues long. CDR3 DNA: TGTGCCAGCAGTTTCGCAGGGTCCTATGAGCAGTTCTTC. This codes for CASSFAGSYEQFF.

This chain connects TRBV7-2 to TRBJ2-5, with D tentatively TRBD1 (6 bases). The germline gives CDR1 SGHTA, CDR2 FQGNSA. This CDR3 has 14 amino acids. Trimming cost V 5 bases and J 3 bases, with 13 bases left between them. Here the CDR3 reads CASSHTGNKETQYF. The CDR3 nucleotides read TGTGCCAGCAGCCACACAGGGAATAAAGAGACCCAGTACTTC.

This clone was recorded once. CDR3 loop: CSVGKGGIAGELFF. CDR3 sequence (DNA): TGCAGCGTTGGAAAAGGGGGCATCGCCGGGGAGCTGTTTTTT. The V gene is TRBV29-1, the J gene TRBJ2-2, with 7 bases aligning to TRBD1. Trimming removed 4 bases from V and 6 bases from J; junction bases left unmatched: 8. The CDR3 extends over 14 amino acids. Germline-derived CDR1 and CDR2 are SQVTM and ANQGSEA.

The V and J genes are TRBV2 and TRBJ2-1; D possibly corresponds to TRBD2 (6 bases). The CDR3 totals 16 residues. Trimming removed 6 bases from V and 2 bases from J, with 17 bases in between. Per germline, CDR1 SNHLY and CDR2 FYNNEI. CDR3 residues: CASRPFGGNTYNEQFF. The CDR3 nucleotides read TGTGCCAGCAGGCCCTTCGGAGGGAACACCTACAATGAGCAGTTCTTC.

This chain joins TRBV5-1 and TRBJ2-2; D remains unclear. The V and J ends lost 0 bases and 1 base respectively, with 4 bases between them. Germline V gene sequence: CDR1 SGHRS, CDR2 YFSETQ. The CDR3 runs to 14 residues. CDR3: CASSLGQNTGELFF. CDR3 DNA: TGCGCCAGCAGCTTGGGACAGAACACCGGGGAGCTGTTTTTT.

The CDR3 is CSVDRGKGTEAFF. The CDR3 nucleotides are TGCAGCGTTGATCGGGGAAAGGGCACTGAAGCTTTCTTT. This chain joins TRBV29-1 and TRBJ1-1; D ambiguous. The germline V and J ends were trimmed by 3 bases and 4 bases, with 12 bases remaining between them. The CDR3 has 13 residues. In germline, CDR1 is SQVTM, CDR2 ANQGSEA.

This rearrangement joins TRBV7-2 to TRBJ1-2; D not resolved. Trimming removed 4 bases from V and 2 bases from J, with 11 bases in between. CDR3 length: 14 residues. CDR1 is SGHTA, CDR2 FQGNSA, per germline. CDR3 protein: CASSSGLGNYGYTF. The DNA of the CDR3 is TGTGCCAGCAGCTCCGGACTGGGAAACTATGGCTACACCTTC.

This clone was observed once. CDR3 loop: CASSNPGQGLYEQYF. The CDR3 DNA sequence: TGTGCCAGCAGCAACCCGGGACAGGGGTTATACGAGCAGTACTTC. The rearrangement uses TRBV6-2 or TRBV6-3 and TRBJ2-7; 10 bases align to TRBD1. Trimming took 6 bases from V and 4 from J; bases not matched to a gene: 9. The CDR3 sequence is 15 residues long. Germline CDR1 is MNHEY and CDR2 is SVGEGT.

The chain couples TRBV5-1 to TRBJ2-6; a possible D gene is TRBD1 (5 bases). The CDR3 totals 15 residues. Germline CDR1 and CDR2: SGHRS and YFSETQ. Trimming pared 1 base from V and 0 bases from J, leaving 5 bases between. Here the CDR3 DNA reads TGCGCCAGCAGCTTGAGGGGCTCTGGGGCCAACGTCCTGACTTTC. Translation gives CASSLRGSGANVLTF.

This clone was seen a single time. The rearrangement joins TRBV30 to TRBJ2-7, with 8 positions matching TRBD2. The CDR3 sequence is 12 residues long. Germline V gene lookup returns CDR1 GTSNPN and CDR2 SVGIG (reference sequence). V gave up 8 bases and J gave up 1 base; unmatched junction bases: 4. CDR3: CAASGGSYEQYF. The DNA for the CDR3 is TGTGCCGCAAGCGGGGGATCCTACGAGCAGTACTTC.

This clone was detected only once. The rearrangement uses TRBV7-9 and TRBJ2-2, with D possibly matching TRBD2 (5 bases). Germline CDR1 SEHNR, CDR2 FQNEAQ (reference sequence). Deletions cut 2 bases from V and 5 bases from J, with 6 bases between. The CDR3 contains 13 residues. CDR3 sequence reads: CASSLSGTGELFF. The DNA for the CDR3 is TGTGCCAGCAGCTTAAGCGGTACCGGGGAGCTGTTTTTT.

This chain uses TRBV3-1 (or the pseudogene TRBV3-2) with TRBJ2-1, with TRBD2 identical over 8 bases. Looked up from germline, CDR1 is LGHDT and CDR2 is YNNKEL (reference sequence). This CDR3 region has 15 residues. V lost 4 bases to trimming and J lost 1 base; unmatched junction nucleotides: 3. CDR3 residues: CASSLGGGSYNEQFF. The DNA for the CDR3 is TGTGCCAGCAGCCTCGGGGGGGGATCCTACAATGAGCAGTTCTTC.

The rearrangement links TRBV10-1 to TRBJ2-1, with 13 bases matching TRBD2. CDR3 size: 23 residues. Looked up from germline, CDR1 is WNHNN and CDR2 is SYGVQD (reference sequence). Losses at the gene ends were 0 bases for V and 8 bases for J; bases not matched to a gene: 25. CDR3 DNA sequence: TGCGCCAGCAGTGAGTCGAGAGTCAGGGCCAATTCGAGAACTAGCGGGAGGGCCGATGAGCAGTTCTTC. Translated: CASSESRVRANSRTSGRADEQFF.

The chain is built from TRBV4-3 and TRBJ2-2, with 8 positions matching TRBD1. Germline CDR1 reads LGHNA; CDR2 reads YSLEER. The CDR3 totals 15 residues. V was pared by 2 bases and J by 5 bases, with 4 bases of the junction left unmatched. The CDR3 DNA sequence: TGCGCCAGCAGCCAACGGACAGGGAGAACCGGGGAGCTGTTTTTT. The encoded protein is CASSQRTGRTGELFF.

The V and J genes are TRBV10-3 and TRBJ2-7; D is possibly TRBD1 (5 bases). The CDR3 sequence is 14 residues long. Per the germline V gene, CDR1 is ENHRY and CDR2 is SYGVKD. The V end lost 0 bases, the J end lost 4 bases, and 10 bases lay between the germline ends. CDR3: CAISESKGNYEQYF. The CDR3 DNA is TGTGCCATCAGTGAGTCGAAGGGGAATTACGAGCAGTACTTC.

The V call is TRBV30, the J call TRBJ2-5; 8 nucleotides line up with TRBD2. The CDR3 contains 16 residues. From germline, CDR1 is GTSNPN and CDR2 SVGIG (reference sequence). Trimming removed 0 bases from V and 5 bases from J; junction bases left unmatched: 11. The chain's CDR3 is CAWSVQGTRRLETQYF. Written as DNA, the CDR3 is TGTGCCTGGAGTGTACAAGGGACTAGGCGGTTGGAGACCCAGTACTTC.

This clone was observed once. The chain joins TRBV19 to TRBJ2-1, with 7 bases that match TRBD1. The V segment lost 7 bases and the J segment 1 base; nucleotides outside the gene matches: 7. CDR1 is LNHDA and CDR2 is SQIVND in the germline V gene (reference sequence). This CDR3 has 15 amino acids. The CDR3 coding sequence is TGTGCCAGTACCCTCGACAGGGCATCCTACAATGAGCAGTTCTTC. It encodes CASTLDRASYNEQFF.